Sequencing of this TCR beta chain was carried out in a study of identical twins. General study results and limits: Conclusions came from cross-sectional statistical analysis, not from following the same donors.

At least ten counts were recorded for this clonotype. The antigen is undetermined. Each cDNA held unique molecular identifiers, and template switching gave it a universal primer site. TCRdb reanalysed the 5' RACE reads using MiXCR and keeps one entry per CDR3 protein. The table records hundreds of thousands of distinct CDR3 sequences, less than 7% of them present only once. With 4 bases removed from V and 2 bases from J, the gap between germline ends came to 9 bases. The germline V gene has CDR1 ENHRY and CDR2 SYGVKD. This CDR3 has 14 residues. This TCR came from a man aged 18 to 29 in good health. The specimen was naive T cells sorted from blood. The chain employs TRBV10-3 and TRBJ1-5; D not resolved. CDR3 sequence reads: CAISGGSGNQPQHF. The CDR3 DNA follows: TGTGCCATCAGTGGAGGGTCAGGCAATCAGCCCCAGCATTTT.